This T cell receptor beta chain stems from a study of blood T cell repertoires in COVID-19 (dated by TCRdb to about 2020). A note on the overall study: Samples from collaborators originated in the United States, Italy and Spain and spanned both the acute and convalescent phases of COVID-19. The material from the prospective study consisted of cDNA or gDNA derived from T cells, B-cell-depleted T cells, or PBMCs. Deeply sampled blood TCRbeta repertoires from subjects exposed to, actively infected with, or recovered from COVID-19 were included in the dataset. The repertoires were released in a freely available public database meant as a resource for research on the immune response to SARS-CoV-2. The samples were drawn from two sources: the first 160 participants of the ongoing ImmuneRACE study, and fewer than 1,500 subjects contributed by 6 global collaborators. Sample metadata almost always included a de-identified subject ID, COVID-19 status, age in years and sex. Where available, HLA class I and class II types were taken from metadata supplied by the sample provider and were not determined by assay-based typing. Overall study outcomes, separate from this receptor: The amount of clinical and demographic metadata varied by source and participant and was provided uncurated.

TCRbeta CDR3 regions were amplified from genomic DNA using the immunoSEQ Assay, a bias-controlled multiplex PCR. In the source study's methods: Within the assay, amplification of reference gene primers was used to estimate how many nucleated cells each sample contained. Sequence reads were collapsed and filtered to measure the absolute abundance of every unique TCRbeta CDR3 rearrangement. Productive Simpson clonality was computed per sample as the square root of Simpson's diversity index over productive rearrangements. TCRdb holds this immuneACCESS table with in-frame rearrangements only. Some clones are missing; in checked studies, unresolved V genes explain under half, and the rest has no known cause. The D gene and trimming were derived from the DNA, and the V and J assignments and clone size from that table. The sample table holds fewer than 400,000 clones, of which more than 70% were seen once. The top ten constitute 2.5% to 3% of the sample.

CDR1 is given as LGHNA and CDR2 as YSLEER, both from the germline V gene. The cysteine opens and the phenylalanine closes a CDR3 of 16 amino acids. This entry keeps only the CDR3 DNA: 48 bases, framed from base 1. The germline V end is reduced by 2 bases and the J end by 4 bases; junction bases left unmatched: 8. The collaborating institutions used their own protocols to collect whole blood in K2EDTA tubes. Collaborator samples were shipped for TCRbeta analysis as frozen whole blood, isolated PBMCs, or DNA extracted from either sample type. For this clone: Its antigen is unknown. No per-base quality is available; no much larger clone lies one base away.

Sequencing used peripheral blood. Recombination connected TRBV4-3 to TRBJ2-3; TRBD2 aligns with 8 central bases. This TCR was recovered from a man aged 25-45 years with active or convalescent COVID-19. The bases read TGCGCCAGCAGCCAAAGGGCAGGACTAGCAGCAGATACGCAGTATTTT. Its coded protein is CASSQRAGLAADTQYF.